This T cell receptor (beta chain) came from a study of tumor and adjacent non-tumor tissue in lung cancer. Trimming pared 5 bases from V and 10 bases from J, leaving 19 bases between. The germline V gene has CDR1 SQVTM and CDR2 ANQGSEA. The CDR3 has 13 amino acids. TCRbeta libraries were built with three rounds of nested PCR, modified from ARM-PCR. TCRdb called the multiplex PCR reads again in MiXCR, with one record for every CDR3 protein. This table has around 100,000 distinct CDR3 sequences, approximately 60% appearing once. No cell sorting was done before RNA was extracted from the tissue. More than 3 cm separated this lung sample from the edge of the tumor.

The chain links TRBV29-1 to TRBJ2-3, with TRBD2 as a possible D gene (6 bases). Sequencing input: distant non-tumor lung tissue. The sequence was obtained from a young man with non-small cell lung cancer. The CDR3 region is CSVPGLITDAQYF. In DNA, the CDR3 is TGCAGCGTTCCGGGACTTATCACAGACGCGCAGTATTTT.